This T cell receptor (beta chain) was identified in a study of OX40 agonist ivuxolimab in advanced cancers. Study background: In this trial design, patients received ivuxolimab intravenously at 0.01 to 10 mg/kg every 2 weeks.

Some clones are missing from TCRdb's copy, which holds only in-frame ones; the method was immunoSEQ multiplex PCR. This sample yields 60,000 to 90,000 clones, of which just over 85% are seen a single time; approximately 0.75% belongs to the top ten. The CDR3 is 15 residues long. The germline V gene has CDR1 SGDLS and CDR2 YYNGEE. V dropped 3 bases and J dropped 9 bases, with 16 bases sitting between them. Regarding this clone: Its antigen remains unidentified.

Study-wide findings and caveats: The specificity for antigen of the expanded peripheral T cells was not determined. With doses of 0.1 to 3.0 mg/kg, CD4+ and CD8+ blood T cells had undergone clonal expansion by week 6. Some of the nonresponding patients also showed low levels of normalized T-cell clonal expansion.

This TCR came from an adult with an advanced solid tumor such as melanoma, head and neck, liver or kidney cancer. The chain couples TRBV9 to TRBJ1-6; D uncertain. The sequences come from CD4+ or CD8+ T cells sorted from blood, collected in a trial of the OX40 agonist ivuxolimab. The CDR3 sequence is CASSGLVGRGSPLHF. DNA for the CDR3: TGTGCCAGCAGCGGACTAGTGGGAAGAGGTTCACCCCTCCACTTT.